This T cell receptor (beta chain) was recorded in a study of T-cell memory formation after mild COVID-19. Study information: In these data, TCR clusters were largely donor specific.

Note on this clonotype: Antigen: not known.

This CDR3 has 14 amino acids. V lost 6 bases to trimming and J lost 7 bases, with 13 bases between them. Germline lookup yields CDR1 MNHNS and CDR2 SASEGT. Study findings and constraints: CD4+ contracting clones were mainly CM and EM; CD8+ ones, EMRA.

5'RACE with constant-segment primers yielded barcoded, UMI-tagged TCR alpha and TCR beta cDNA libraries. TCRdb fed the 5' RACE reads into MiXCR, producing one record per CDR3 protein. This sample has 280,000 or so distinct CDR3 sequences; 8.2% occur once, and the top ten carry about 20%. This TCR was recovered from a man between 18 and 35 years old who had mild COVID-19 (a few samples of this study predate the infection). Cell type and time point are not known. Input material: PBMCs or a T cell subset sorted from them (not recorded which). The genes are TRBV6-1 and TRBJ1-6; maybe TRBD1 (5 bases). The CDR3 loop is CASSGGNSNSPLHF. The CDR3 nucleotides read TGTGCCAGCAGCGGGGGGAACTCGAATTCACCCCTCCACTTT.